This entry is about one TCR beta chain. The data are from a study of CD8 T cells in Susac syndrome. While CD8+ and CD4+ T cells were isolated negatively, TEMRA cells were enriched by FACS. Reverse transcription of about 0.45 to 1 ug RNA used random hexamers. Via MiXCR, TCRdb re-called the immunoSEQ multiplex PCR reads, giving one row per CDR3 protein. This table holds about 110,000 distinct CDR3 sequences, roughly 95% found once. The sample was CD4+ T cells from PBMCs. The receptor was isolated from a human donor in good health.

CDR3 bases: TGTGCCAGCAGCCGGGGTCTCATGAACACTGAAGCTTTCTTT. Its translation is CASSRGLMNTEAFF. The chain has TRBV2 and TRBJ1-1; no reliable D call. The CDR3 loop spans 14 amino acids. Germline CDR1 and CDR2: SNHLY and FYNNEI. V was trimmed by 6 bases and J by 0 bases, leaving 11 bases between them. The whole variable domain, remainder taken from reference TRBV2 and TRBJ1-1, is EPEVTQTPSHQVTQMGQEVILRCVPISNHLYFYWYRQILGQKVEFLVSFYNNEISEKSEIFDDQFSVERPDGSNFTLKIRSTKLEDSAMYFCASSRGLMNTEAFFGQGTRLTVV.